Listed below are T cell receptor beta chains from one sample, sequenced in a study of CD8+CD57+ T cells in acquired aplastic anemia. A single record per CDR3 protein comes from TCRdb applying MiXCR to the reads. The table shows 450,000 to 550,000 distinct CDR3 sequences, with more than 25% occurring only once. Sequenced: sorted CD4+, CD8+, or CD8+CD57+ T cells (not recorded which) from PBMCs. The source is a human donor with aplastic anemia. The CDR3 runs from the conserved cysteine through the conserved F or W. A D gene is named only where the DNA matches it firmly. Some rows mark clone size as missing; the rest say once, few, many or name a class of expanded clone.

.	TRBV24-1	14	TRBJ1-2	.	TGTGCCACCAGTGCGGGGGCGAAGGGCTATGGCTACACCTTC	CATSAGAKGYGYTF
.	TRBV10-3	13	TRBJ2-1	.	TGTGCCGTAGGGGGGGTAACCTACAATGAGCAGTTCTTC	CAVGGVTYNEQFF
.	TRBV5-1	13	TRBJ2-1	.	TGCGCCAGCAGCAGGCGAGAGATGAATGAGCAGTTCTTC	CASSRREMNEQFF
.	TRBV24-1	12	TRBJ1-2	TRBD1	TGTGCCACCAGAGGGACAGGGGAGGGCTACACCTTC	CATRGTGEGYTF
.	TRBV4-1	16	TRBJ2-2	TRBD2	TGCGCCAGCAGCCAGAATAGCGGGGGGTGGACCGGGGAGCTGTTTTTT	CASSQNSGGWTGELFF
once	TRBV25-1	15	TRBJ1-2	TRBD1	TGTGCCAGCAGTGGAACGGGACAGGGGAAAAGTGGCTACACCTTC	CASSGTGQGKSGYTF
.	TRBV9	13	TRBJ2-5	.	TGTGCCAGCAGTGACAGGACTAGAGAGACCCAGTACTTC	CASSDRTRETQYF
.	TRBV28	19	TRBJ1-2	TRBD1	TGTGCCAGCAGCTTATCAGGGGGCGAACGCCGGAGGACTACCTATGGCTACACCTTC	CASSLSGGERRRTTYGYTF
many	TRBV19	15	TRBJ1-4	TRBD1	TGTGCCAGTAGTATAGTTGGGACAGGGGGCGGAAAACTGTTTTTT	CASSIVGTGGGKLFF
.	TRBV14	14	TRBJ1-1	.	TGTGCCAGCAGCCAAGTAGGATTTAACACTGAAGCTTTCTTT	CASSQVGFNTEAFF
.	TRBV20-1	14	TRBJ1-4	.	TGCAGTGCTAGGGCTGGATCAACTAATGAAAAACTGTTTTTT	CSARAGSTNEKLFF
.	TRBV20-1	14	TRBJ2-7	TRBD1	TGCAGTGCTAGACTCCCCGGGACAGGGGGCGAGCAGTACTTC	CSARLPGTGGEQYF
few	TRBV20-1	15	TRBJ2-1	TRBD2	TGCAGTGCTAGGCCTAGCGGGGGTTCCTACAATGAGCAGTTCTTC	CSARPSGGSYNEQFF
many	TRBV7-2	15	TRBJ1-5	.	TGTGCCAGCAGCTTGGGGTGGGGGGGCAATCAGCCCCAGCATTTT	CASSLGWGGNQPQHF
many	TRBV2	16	TRBJ1-5	.	TGTGCCAGCAGTGAACAAGGCAGGGGAGCTGGTCAGCCCCAGCATTTT	CASSEQGRGAGQPQHF
once	TRBV20-1	16	TRBJ2-1	.	TGCAGTGCTAGCTACACCGTCGCCCACGCCTACAATGAGCAGTTCTTC	CSASYTVAHAYNEQFF
many	TRBV11-1	15	TRBJ2-3	TRBD2	TGTGCCAGCAGCCTGCGGGCGGGAGGGCCTCATACGCAGTATTTT	CASSLRAGGPHTQYF
few	TRBV5-1	17	TRBJ2-6	.	TGCGCCAGCAGCTTGGGGCCGCCGGGGCTCGGGGCCAACGTCCTGACTTTC	CASSLGPPGLGANVLTF
many	TRBV7-6	14	TRBJ1-1	TRBD1	TGTGCCAGCAGCACCGGGACAGTGAACACTGAAGCTTTCTTT	CASSTGTVNTEAFF
few	TRBV6-6	15	TRBJ1-5	.	TGTGCCAGCACCACCCCCCGCAGGGCGAATCAGCCCCAGCATTTT	CASTTPRRANQPQHF
few	TRBV5-1	14	TRBJ2-7	.	TGCGCCAGCAGCTTGGGGGAGGACCTCTACGAGCAGTACTTC	CASSLGEDLYEQYF
many	TRBV10-3	13	TRBJ2-7	.	TGTGCCATCAGTGAGGGATCCCTGGACGAGCAGTACTTC	CAISEGSLDEQYF
few	TRBV30	12	TRBJ1-5	.	TGTGCCTGGAGCATTAGCAATCAGCCCCAGCATTTT	CAWSISNQPQHF
many	TRBV9	14	TRBJ1-2	.	TGTGCCAGCAGCGTAGAACAGCGTTTCTATGGCTACACCTTC	CASSVEQRFYGYTF
.	TRBV29-1	11	TRBJ1-2	.	TGCAGCGTTGACAGGAGCTATGGCTACACCTTC	CSVDRSYGYTF
.	TRBV19	14	TRBJ2-2	.	TGTGCCAGTAGTATACTGGGGGAGACCGGGGAGCTGTTTTTT	CASSILGETGELFF
few	TRBV2	15	TRBJ1-5	.	TGTGCCAGCAGTTACGGGCGAGGGGGCAATCAGCCCCAGCATTTT	CASSYGRGGNQPQHF
few	TRBV6-1	14	TRBJ2-7	TRBD2	TGTGCCAGCAGTGAACAGCGGGGTTCCTACGAGCAGTACTTC	CASSEQRGSYEQYF
many	TRBV11-3	13	TRBJ1-6	TRBD1	TGTGCCAGCAGCTCCGGACAGGGAACACCCCTCCACTTT	CASSSGQGTPLHF
many	TRBV12-3/TRBV12-4	14	TRBJ1-2	TRBD1	TGTGCCAGCAGCCCGGACAGGGGCAAGGGTGGCTACACCTTC	CASSPDRGKGGYTF
many	TRBV5-1	14	TRBJ2-7	TRBD2	TGTGCCAGCAGCTCGACTAGCGGGGGCTACGAGCAGTACTTC	CASSSTSGGYEQYF
.	TRBV20-1	12	TRBJ2-7	.	TGCAGTGCTATTAAACCGGTCTACGAGCAGTACTTC	CSAIKPVYEQYF
.	TRBV6-5	14	TRBJ1-2	TRBD1	TGTGCCAGCAGTTTCAGGACAGGCCAATATGGCTACACCTTC	CASSFRTGQYGYTF
many	TRBV28	13	TRBJ2-7	TRBD1	TGTGCCAGCAGGACCGGGACAGCCTACGAGCAGTACTTC	CASRTGTAYEQYF
few	TRBV7-3	14	TRBJ1-1	.	TGTGCCAGCAGATGGGGACCCACGAACACTGAAGCTTTCTTT	CASRWGPTNTEAFF
once	TRBV6-2/TRBV6-3	14	TRBJ1-3	.	TGTGCCAGCAGTATACAGATCTCTGGAAACACCATATATTTT	CASSIQISGNTIYF
many	TRBV24-1	14	TRBJ1-3	TRBD1	TGTGCCACCAGTGAACCACAGGGGGAAGACACCATATATTTT	CATSEPQGEDTIYF
many	TRBV20-1	15	TRBJ1-5	.	TGCAGTGCTAGAGTCCCCCACAGGCGCAATCAGCCCCAGCATTTT	CSARVPHRRNQPQHF
many	TRBV11-1	14	TRBJ2-7	.	TGTGCCAGCAGCTTCACAGGGCTGTCCTACGAGCAGTACTTC	CASSFTGLSYEQYF
.	TRBV15	15	TRBJ1-4	.	TGTGCCACCAGCAGAGATCGGGGGCTGGGCGAAAACCTGTTTTTT	CATSRDRGLGENLFF
many	TRBV20-1	12	TRBJ1-1	.	TGCAGTGCCGGGGGACCGAACACTGAAGCTTTCTTT	CSAGGPNTEAFF
.	TRBV18	13	TRBJ2-7	.	TGTGCCAGCTCACCAACCGTTGGGGGGGAGCAGTACTTC	CASSPTVGGEQYF
few	TRBV19	16	TRBJ1-1	TRBD1	TGTGCCAGTAGCGGGACAGGGGGCCTGGTAGACCCTGAAGCTTTCTTT	CASSGTGGLVDPEAFF
many	TRBV20-1	13	TRBJ1-2	.	TGCAGTGCTAGTAGGGATCGAAAGAATGGCTACACCTTC	CSASRDRKNGYTF
.	TRBV5-1	12	TRBJ1-5	.	TGCGCCAGCAGCGGGGGCAGCCAGCCCCAGCATTTT	CASSGGSQPQHF
.	TRBV4-3	15	TRBJ1-1	.	TGCGCCAGCAGCCAAGACGGGCCGGTGGACACTGAAGCTTTCTTT	CASSQDGPVDTEAFF
.	TRBV4-3	15	TRBJ1-2	.	TGCGCCAGCAGCCAGATGCCCCAACAGGAATATGGCTACACCTTC	CASSQMPQQEYGYTF
.	TRBV5-1	14	TRBJ2-1	TRBD1	TGCGCCAGCAAGGAGGCAGGGGGTCTGAATGAGCAGTTCTTC	CASKEAGGLNEQFF
once	TRBV6-1	16	TRBJ2-7	TRBD1	TGTGCCAGCAGTGAAGGTGGGGACAGGTCGGTCTACGAGCAGTACTTC	CASSEGGDRSVYEQYF
many	TRBV5-1	14	TRBJ1-2	TRBD1	TGCGCCAGCAGCTTGGGGGCAGGGGGCACTGGCTACACCTTC	CASSLGAGGTGYTF
many	TRBV2	13	TRBJ2-1	.	TGTGCCAGCGAGGCAGGGGCCTACAATGAGCAGTTCTTC	CASEAGAYNEQFF
many	TRBV9	15	TRBJ2-3	.	TGTGCCAGCAGCGTGGGTGGGGGGGCCGCAGATACGCAGTATTTT	CASSVGGGAADTQYF
.	TRBV12-3/TRBV12-4	15	TRBJ2-1	TRBD1	TGTGCCAGCAGAAGACAGGGATCTGGGAACAATGAGCAGTTCTTC	CASRRQGSGNNEQFF
.	TRBV9	14	TRBJ2-5	.	TGTGCCAGCAGCCAAGATCGGACGGTGGAGACCCAGTACTTC	CASSQDRTVETQYF
few	TRBV19	16	TRBJ1-3	.	TGTGCCACCGCAAAAGGACACCGGATCTCTGGAAACACCATATATTTT	CATAKGHRISGNTIYF
.	TRBV12-3/TRBV12-4	15	TRBJ2-7	TRBD2	TGTGCCAGCAGCCCTCCCGCGGGGGGGGTCTACGAGCAGTACTTC	CASSPPAGGVYEQYF